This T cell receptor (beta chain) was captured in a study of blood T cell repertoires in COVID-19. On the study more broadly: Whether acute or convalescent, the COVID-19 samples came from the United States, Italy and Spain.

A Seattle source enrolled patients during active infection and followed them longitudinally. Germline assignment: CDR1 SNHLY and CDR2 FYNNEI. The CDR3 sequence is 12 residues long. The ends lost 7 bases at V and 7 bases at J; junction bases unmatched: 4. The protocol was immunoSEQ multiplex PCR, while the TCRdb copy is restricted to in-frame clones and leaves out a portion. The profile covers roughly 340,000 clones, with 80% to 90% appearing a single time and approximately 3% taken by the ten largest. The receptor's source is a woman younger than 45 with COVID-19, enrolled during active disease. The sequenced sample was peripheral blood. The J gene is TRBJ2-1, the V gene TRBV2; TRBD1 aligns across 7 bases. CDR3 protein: CASTGQNNEQFF. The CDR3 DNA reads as TGTGCCAGCACGGGACAGAATAATGAGCAGTTCTTC.